Listed here are 17 T cell receptor beta chains from one sample, sequenced in a study of shared T cell receptors in the human thymus. Sequencing was performed with immunoSEQ multiplex PCR; in TCRdb, only in-frame clones are kept and a portion is missing. The top ten hold approximately 0.013% of the sample, which has 500,000 to 550,000 clones, 75% to 85% seen once. The same data also went into a second study, on human thymus T cells.

Sequenced sample: thymocytes. Receptors originate from a boy less than two years old with a congenital heart defect.

The chain links TRBV7-4 to TRBJ2-2; D perhaps matches TRBD2 (8 bases). Germline V gene lookup returns CDR1 SGHVT and CDR2 SQSDAQ. V was clipped by 6 bases and J by 6 bases, with 20 bases between them. The CDR3 sequence is 16 residues long. In DNA, the CDR3 is TGTGCCAGCAGGTTACCGGGACTAGGGGGCCCCGGGGAGCTGTTTTTT. Amino acid sequence: CASRLPGLGGPGELFF.

The CDR3 is CASSDTSGSSYNEQFF. The CDR3, as DNA: TGCGCCAGCAGTGATACTAGCGGGTCTTCCTACAATGAGCAGTTCTTC. The chain has TRBV10-1 and TRBJ2-1, with TRBD2 identical over 9 bases. This CDR3 region has 16 residues. V dropped 3 bases and J dropped 1; count of bases not matched to a gene: 4. The germline CDR1 and CDR2 sequences are WNHNN and SYGVQD (reference sequence).

V and J are TRBV28 and TRBJ2-7; 8 bases fit TRBD2. The CDR3 runs 15 residues. Trimming at V came to 8 bases and at J to 7 bases, leaving 16 bases not matched to a gene. Per the germline V gene, CDR1 is MDHEN and CDR2 is SYDVKM. CDR3 sequence (DNA): TGTGCCAGCGCACGATTCCCAGCGGGAGCGGGGGAGCAGTACTTC. Its translation is CASARFPAGAGEQYF. The variable domain in full, completed from reference TRBV28 and TRBJ2-7, reads DVKVTQSSRYLVKRTGEKVFLECVQDMDHENMFWYRQDPGLGLRLIYFSYDVKMKEKGDIPEGYSVSREKKERFSLILESASTNQTSMYLCASARFPAGAGEQYFGPGTRLTVT.

The rearrangement links TRBV2 to TRBJ2-7; a possible D gene is TRBD1 (5 bases). V was pared by 5 bases and J by 2 bases, with 10 bases between. The germline V gene encodes CDR1 SNHLY and CDR2 FYNNEI. The CDR3 spans 13 residues. CDR3 nucleotides: TGTGCCAGCAGTCCAGGGCCAACCTACGAGCAGTACTTC. It translates to CASSPGPTYEQYF.

This chain joins TRBV30 and TRBJ2-2; D gene unclear. The CDR3 is 13 residues long. Between the trimmed V and J ends, which lost 2 bases and 9 bases, there was a span of 13 bases. Looked up from germline, CDR1 is GTSNPN and CDR2 is SVGIG (reference sequence). In DNA, the CDR3 is TGTGCCTGGAGTCCCCTCAGGTTCAGGGAGCTGTTTTTT. It specifies CAWSPLRFRELFF.

J is TRBJ2-1 and V is TRBV4-3; TRBD2 might be the D (6 bases). The CDR3 extends over 19 amino acids. V was shortened by 1 base and J by 4 bases, with 23 bases between the two germline ends. Germline assignment: CDR1 LGHNA and CDR2 YSLEER. The CDR3 loop is CASSQGPKNSGSFYNEQFF. In nucleotides, the CDR3 is TGCGCCAGCAGCCAAGGTCCCAAAAATAGCGGCTCGTTTTACAATGAGCAGTTCTTC.

The rearrangement joins TRBV6-1 to TRBJ1-2, with TRBD1 matching over 9 bases. The junction had 7 bases not matched to a gene; V was cut back by 0 bases and J by 8 bases. CDR1 is MNHNS, CDR2 SASEGT, per germline. The CDR3 consists of 15 residues. The CDR3 nucleotides are TGTGCCAGCAGTGAAGCCCCCGGGACAGGGCGAGGCTACACCTTC. It translates to CASSEAPGTGRGYTF.

V and J are TRBV11-2 and TRBJ2-1, with TRBD2 matching 9 bases. CDR3 length: 18 amino acids. Trimming took 0 bases from V and 4 from J; bases not matched to a gene: 10. Per germline, CDR1 SGHAT and CDR2 FQNNGV. This CDR3 reads CASSLERVAGETYNEQFF. The CDR3 DNA reads as TGTGCCAGCAGCTTAGAGAGAGTAGCGGGAGAAACTTACAATGAGCAGTTCTTC.

This chain links TRBV7-2 with TRBJ2-7; 9 bases are shared with TRBD2. The CDR3 is made up of 14 amino acids. Unmatched junction bases numbered 6, after V lost 6 bases and J lost 3 bases. Germline lookup yields CDR1 SGHTA and CDR2 FQGNSA. This CDR3 is CASSRTSAYYEQYF. CDR3 coding DNA: TGTGCCAGCAGTCGGACTAGCGCCTACTACGAGCAGTACTTC. The variable domain in full, completed from reference TRBV7-2 and TRBJ2-7, reads GAGVSQSPSNKVTEKGKDVELRCDPISGHTALYWYRQSLGQGLEFLIYFQGNSAPDKSGLPSDRFSAERTGGSVSTLTIQRTQQEDSAVYLCASSRTSAYYEQYFGPGTRLTVT.

A few counts support this clone. V is TRBV19 and J is TRBJ1-4; the D is unclear. Germline-derived CDR1 and CDR2 are LNHDA and SQIVND (reference sequence). V was trimmed by 0 bases and J by 8 bases, leaving 7 bases between them. This CDR3 contains 13 residues. This CDR3 reads CASSIDRFEKLFF. The CDR3 region has the DNA TGTGCCAGTAGTATAGACCGGTTCGAAAAACTGTTTTTT.

As DNA, the CDR3 is TGTGCCAGCAGCTACCCGGGACAGGGGAGGGACGAGCAGTACTTC. It encodes CASSYPGQGRDEQYF. The V and J genes are TRBV5-6 and TRBJ2-7; 10 bases agree with TRBD1. Germline assignment: CDR1 SGHDT and CDR2 YYEEEE. The J segment lost 5 bases and the V segment lost 3 bases, leaving 8 bases of the junction unmatched. The CDR3 contains 15 residues.

This rearrangement joins TRBV11-2 to TRBJ2-7; TRBD2 is a possible D gene (6 bases). Germline lookup yields CDR1 SGHAT and CDR2 FQNNGV. The CDR3 extends over 13 amino acids. Deletions cut 0 bases from V and 9 bases from J, with 12 bases between. The CDR3 reads CASSLDRRDGQYF. Written as DNA, the CDR3 is TGTGCCAGCAGCTTAGATCGGAGGGATGGGCAGTACTTC.

This sequence joins TRBV19 and TRBJ1-1; D is uncertain. Germline values: CDR1 LNHDA, CDR2 SQIVND (reference sequence). The CDR3 runs 16 residues. V was trimmed by 4 bases and J by 0 bases, leaving 15 bases between them. Here the CDR3 DNA reads TGTGCCAGTAGTACCCCTTCGTGGCTGTTGAACACTGAAGCTTTCTTT. Its translation: CASSTPSWLLNTEAFF.

The rearrangement joins TRBV6-5 to TRBJ1-1, with D unresolved. Trimming cost V 0 bases and J 3 bases, with 11 bases left between them. The CDR3 extends over 15 amino acids. Germline loops: CDR1 MNHEY, CDR2 SVGAGI. The CDR3, as DNA: TGTGCCAGCAGTTACTCGCCCTCGGCGGACACTGAAGCTTTCTTT. Protein sequence: CASSYSPSADTEAFF.

This rearrangement joins TRBV6-5 to TRBJ2-7; D may be TRBD1 (6 bases). The CDR3 has 13 residues. Trimming pared 6 bases from V and 3 bases from J, leaving 12 bases between. Germline lookup yields CDR1 MNHEY and CDR2 SVGAGI. Here the CDR3 DNA reads TGTGCCAGCAGAGATTTCAGGGGCTACGAGCAGTACTTC. This encodes CASRDFRGYEQYF.

This clone was observed a few times. The chain joins TRBV27 to TRBJ2-7; D may be TRBD2 (5 bases). The CDR3 has 15 amino acids. Germline values: CDR1 MNHEY, CDR2 SMNVEV (reference sequence). V gave up 5 bases and J gave up 3 bases, with 17 bases separating them. The CDR3: CASSPMRTPIYEQYF. CDR3 bases: TGTGCCAGCAGTCCGATGAGGACTCCTATCTACGAGCAGTACTTC.

There are a few counts of this clone. The CDR3 reads CASSLANRNTGELFF. CDR3 coding DNA: TGTGCCAGCAGCTTAGCCAACAGGAACACCGGGGAGCTGTTTTTT. The chain uses TRBV7-6 and TRBJ2-2; D is undetermined. The V and J ends lost 0 bases and 1 base respectively, with 6 bases between them. CDR3 length: 15 residues. CDR1 and CDR2 from the germline V gene are SGHVS and FNYEAQ.